Each of the 7 T cell receptor beta chains below was sequenced from the same sample in a study of shared clonotypes between healthy human individuals. Assay: immunoSEQ multiplex PCR; the TCRdb copy retains only in-frame clones and omits some. The sample has 640,000 or so clones; 60% to 80% are singletons. Source material: memory CD4+ T cells sorted from blood. Subset noted: CD45RA-negative fraction. These receptor sequences come from a woman in her 30s in good health.

This clone appeared a few times. The J gene is TRBJ2-2, the V gene TRBV27; a possible D gene is TRBD2 (5 bases). Trimming took 6 bases from V and 5 from J, leaving 13 bases between them. The CDR3 is made up of 14 amino acids. Germline CDR1 MNHEY, CDR2 SMNVEV (reference sequence). CDR3 residues: CASRLHRGTGELFF. The CDR3 nucleotides read TGTGCCAGCAGACTTCACAGAGGGACCGGGGAGCTGTTTTTT.

This clone turned up a few times. The V and J genes are TRBV10-3 and TRBJ1-4; D is undetermined. V was cut by 6 bases and J by 5 bases, with 10 bases left in between. This CDR3 comprises 13 residues. From germline, CDR1 is ENHRY and CDR2 SYGVKD. CDR3 nucleotide sequence: TGTGCCATCAGGGTGCCGGGGAATGAAAAACTGTTTTTT. It specifies CAIRVPGNEKLFF.

V gene TRBV7-9 combines with J gene TRBJ2-7, with D possibly matching TRBD1 (6 bases). This CDR3 is built from 15 residues. CDR1 and CDR2 from the germline V gene are SEHNR and FQNEAQ (reference sequence). The V and J ends lost 1 base and 5 bases respectively, with 15 bases between them. The CDR3 is CASSLGSGVGNEQYF. DNA of the CDR3: TGTGCCAGCAGCTTAGGTTCAGGGGTTGGTAACGAGCAGTACTTC.

V gene TRBV6-6 combines with J gene TRBJ2-5; D unclear. The germline gives CDR1 MNHNY, CDR2 SVGAGI (reference sequence). The CDR3 extends over 12 amino acids. Between the trimmed V and J ends, which lost 5 bases and 5 bases, there was a span of 9 bases. In DNA form, the CDR3 reads TGTGCCAGCAGTGGGCCAGAGGAGACCCAGTACTTC. It is translated as CASSGPEETQYF.

The V gene is TRBV7-2, the J gene TRBJ1-1; no clear D gene. Germline CDR1 reads SGHTA; CDR2 reads FQGNSA. The CDR3 is 14 amino acids. Trimming pared 3 bases from V and 4 bases from J, leaving 12 bases between. The CDR3: CASSFSKGLTEAFF. Written as DNA, the CDR3 is TGTGCCAGCAGCTTTTCCAAGGGCCTCACTGAAGCTTTCTTT.

V gene TRBV5-1 combines with J gene TRBJ1-1; 9 bases match TRBD1. Germline lookup yields CDR1 SGHRS and CDR2 YFSETQ. Trimming at V came to 2 bases and at J to 5 bases, leaving 1 base not matched to a gene. The CDR3 is made up of 13 amino acids. The CDR3 reads CASSFGQGTEAFF. In nucleotides, the CDR3 is TGCGCCAGCAGCTTCGGACAGGGGACTGAAGCTTTCTTT.

V and J are TRBV28 and TRBJ1-5; D unclear. This CDR3 has 13 amino acids. Germline-derived CDR1 and CDR2 are MDHEN and SYDVKM. V was trimmed by 10 bases and J by 3 bases, leaving 13 bases between them. Written as DNA, the CDR3 is TGTGCCACGGGCCGGGTGGTCAATCAGCCCCAGCATTTT. Amino acid sequence: CATGRVVNQPQHF.